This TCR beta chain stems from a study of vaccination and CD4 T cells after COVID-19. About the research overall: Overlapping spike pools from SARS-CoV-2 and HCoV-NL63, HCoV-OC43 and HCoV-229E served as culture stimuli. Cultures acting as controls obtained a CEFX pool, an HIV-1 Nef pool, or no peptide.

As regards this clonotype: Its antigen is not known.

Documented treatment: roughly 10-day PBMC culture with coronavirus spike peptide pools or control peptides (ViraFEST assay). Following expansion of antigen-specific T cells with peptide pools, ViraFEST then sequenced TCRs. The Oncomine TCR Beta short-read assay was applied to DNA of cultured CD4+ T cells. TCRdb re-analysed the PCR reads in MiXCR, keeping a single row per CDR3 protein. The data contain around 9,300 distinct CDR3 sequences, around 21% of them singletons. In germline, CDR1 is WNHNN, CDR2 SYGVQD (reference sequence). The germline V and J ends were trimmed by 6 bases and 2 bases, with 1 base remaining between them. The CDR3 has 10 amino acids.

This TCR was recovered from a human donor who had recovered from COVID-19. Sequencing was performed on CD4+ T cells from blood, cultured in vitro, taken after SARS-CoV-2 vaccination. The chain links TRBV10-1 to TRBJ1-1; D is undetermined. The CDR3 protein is CASRNTEAFF. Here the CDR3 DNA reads TGCGCCAGCAGAAACACTGAAGCTTTCTTT.